What follows describes a single TCR beta chain. This clonotype was detected ten times or more. Its antigen specificity is not known. It has no much larger one-base neighbor in the sample; base qualities were not kept. The data stem from a study of T cell repertoires in cytomegalovirus infection (dated by TCRdb to the late 2010s). With regard to the full study: Because public TCR beta signatures pointed to carriage of CMV infection together with the matching HLA type, the HLA type of each donor mattered for the analysis. Overall results and qualifications from the work: Cumulative frequency of public TCR beta family members discriminated carriers of CMV infection plus the relevant HLA type in this cohort and an independent approximately 370-donor cohort. The ex vivo response was dominated by HLA-C-restricted CMV-specific TCR beta clonotypes, which also provided the single most frequent clonotype in two of eight donors.

For sequencing, an Illumina HiSeq 1500 was employed. TCRdb's own reprocessing of the public reads used fastp at Q25 and MiXCR and kept productive beta chains. All rows with the same CDR3 protein become a single entry with the most common DNA and genes. This sample holds fewer than 550,000 distinct CDR3 sequences; roughly 10% were observed only once. 10% of the sample comes from the top ten. This sequence was found in a human donor in good health (CMV status not recorded). Some clones in this sample may be carry-over from other donors' samples. Specimen: PBMCs.

The sequence in DNA is TGTGCCAGCAGCTTAAAGGGCTATCAGCCCCAGCATTTT. Translated, it gives CASSLKGYQPQHF. This receptor chain uses TRBV7-8 and TRBJ1-5; there is no confident call for the D gene. The junction carries 7 bases between V and J, which are trimmed by 2 bases and 5 bases respectively. Reading from cysteine to phenylalanine, the CDR3 counts 13 amino acids. CDR3 DNA is the only sequence kept; it has 39 bases, read in frame from the first base. CDR1 and CDR2 were assigned from the germline V gene as SGHVS and FQNEAQ.